The T cell receptor (beta chain) under discussion was sequenced for a study of blood T cell repertoires in COVID-19. This CDR3 comprises 15 residues. Looked up from germline, CDR1 is SGHVS and CDR2 is FNYEAQ. The V gene lost 1 base and the J gene lost 2 bases, with 9 bases spanning the gap. TCRdb's table, derived via immunoSEQ multiplex PCR, lists solely in-frame clones and lacks some. Of around 230,000 clones in the sample, about 86% were seen once. Specimen: peripheral blood. This chain uses TRBV7-6 with TRBJ1-5; unclear D gene. The source is a woman aged 45-65 years with acute or convalescent COVID-19. The CDR3 protein is CASSLEAGGNQPQHF. For the CDR3, the DNA is TGTGCCAGCAGCTTAGAGGCAGGCGGCAATCAGCCCCAGCATTTT.